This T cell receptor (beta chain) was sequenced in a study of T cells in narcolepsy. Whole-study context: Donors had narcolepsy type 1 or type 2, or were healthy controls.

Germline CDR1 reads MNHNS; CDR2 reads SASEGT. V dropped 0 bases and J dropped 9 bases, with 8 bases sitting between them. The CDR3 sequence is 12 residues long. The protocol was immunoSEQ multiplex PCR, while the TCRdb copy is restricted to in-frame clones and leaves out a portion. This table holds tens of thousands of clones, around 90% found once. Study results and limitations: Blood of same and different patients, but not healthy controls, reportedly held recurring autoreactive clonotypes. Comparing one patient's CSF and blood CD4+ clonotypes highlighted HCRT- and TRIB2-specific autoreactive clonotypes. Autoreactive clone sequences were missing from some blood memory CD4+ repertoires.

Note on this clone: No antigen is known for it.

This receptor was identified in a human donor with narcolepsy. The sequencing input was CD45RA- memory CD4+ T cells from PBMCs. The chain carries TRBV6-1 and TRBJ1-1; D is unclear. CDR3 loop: CASSEAAYKAFF. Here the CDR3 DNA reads TGTGCCAGCAGTGAAGCAGCTTATAAAGCTTTCTTT.